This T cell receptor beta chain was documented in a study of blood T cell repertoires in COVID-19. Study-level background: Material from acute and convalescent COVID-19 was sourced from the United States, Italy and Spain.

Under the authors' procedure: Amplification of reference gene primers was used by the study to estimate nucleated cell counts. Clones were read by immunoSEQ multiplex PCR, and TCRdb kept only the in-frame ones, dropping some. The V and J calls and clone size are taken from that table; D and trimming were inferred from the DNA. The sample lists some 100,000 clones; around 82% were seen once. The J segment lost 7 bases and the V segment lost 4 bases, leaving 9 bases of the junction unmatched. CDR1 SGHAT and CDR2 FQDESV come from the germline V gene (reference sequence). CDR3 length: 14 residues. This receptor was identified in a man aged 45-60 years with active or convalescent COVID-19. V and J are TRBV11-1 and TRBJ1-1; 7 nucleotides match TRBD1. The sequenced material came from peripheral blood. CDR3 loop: CASSSQGSVSEAFF. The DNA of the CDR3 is TGTGCCAGCAGCTCACAGGGGAGCGTGAGTGAAGCTTTCTTT.